These T cell receptor beta chains were read from a single sample in a study of blood T cell repertoires in COVID-19. The table came from immunoSEQ multiplex PCR; TCRdb's copy has only in-frame clones and leaves some out. The repertoire holds a few hundred thousand clones, with roughly nine tenths as singletons. The sequencing input was peripheral blood. The receptors derive from a man younger than 35 who had recovered from COVID-19. Each CDR3 is given with its conserved first and last residue. A D gene is named only where the DNA matches it firmly. Clone size appears in some rows only: once, few, many, or a class for an expanded clone.

V gene	clone size	J gene	D gene	CDR3 DNA	CDR3 protein
TRBV19	.	TRBJ1-2	TRBD1	TGTGCCAGTACCGAGTGGACAGGGGCAGACTATGGCTACACCTTC	CASTEWTGADYGYTF
TRBV4-2	few	TRBJ2-1	.	TGTGCCAGCAGCCAAGCTGGGGGGGCCGGCAATGAGCAGTTCTTC	CASSQAGGAGNEQFF
TRBV12-3/TRBV12-4	.	TRBJ1-2	TRBD1	TGTGCCAGCAGGGGGACAGGGCGGTATGGCTACACCTTC	CASRGTGRYGYTF
TRBV10-3	.	TRBJ2-7	TRBD1	TGTGCCATCAGCACCCCGGGACAGGGCCTCTCCTACGAGCAGTACTTC	CAISTPGQGLSYEQYF
TRBV27	.	TRBJ2-7	TRBD1	TGTGCCAGCAGGCCGGGACAGGGGGCCTACGAGCAGTACTTC	CASRPGQGAYEQYF
TRBV10-1	.	TRBJ2-1	.	TGCGCCAGCAGTGAGACATATTACAATGAGCAGTTCTTC	CASSETYYNEQFF
TRBV4-2	once	TRBJ1-2	.	TGTGCCAGCAGCCACACAGGGTCGAACTATGGCTACACCTTC	CASSHTGSNYGYTF
TRBV7-9	.	TRBJ1-1	.	TGTGCCAGCAACGTTCTGGGCAGGGATAGACTCCCTGAAGCTTTCTTT	CASNVLGRDRLPEAFF
TRBV6-2/TRBV6-3	.	TRBJ2-7	TRBD1	TGTGCCAGCAGTTTGGGACAGATTTCCTTAGGACGGTACGAGCAGTACTTC	CASSLGQISLGRYEQYF
TRBV30	.	TRBJ1-4	.	TGTGCCTGGAGTGTTGGGGGGGGAGAAGAAAAACTGTTTTTT	CAWSVGGGEEKLFF
TRBV7-3	few	TRBJ1-1	.	TGTGCCAGCAGCTCCGGTAGGGGAACTGAAGCTTTCTTT	CASSSGRGTEAFF
TRBV25-1	few	TRBJ2-3	.	TGTGCCAGCAGTCCCCCTAGTATCACAGATACGCAGTATTTT	CASSPPSITDTQYF
TRBV5-4	once	TRBJ2-5	TRBD2	TGTGCCAGCAGCTCCGGACTAGCGGGAGGATCGTACCAAGAGACCCAGTACTTC	CASSSGLAGGSYQETQYF
TRBV9	.	TRBJ2-3	TRBD2	TGTGCCAGCAGCGTAGAGACGTCGCGGTTTCGGACTAGTCTTAACACAGATACGCAGTATTTT	CASSVETSRFRTSLNTDTQYF
TRBV11-2	.	TRBJ1-6	.	TGTGCCAGCAGCCGGACTGAGTATTCACCCCTCCACTTT	CASSRTEYSPLHF
TRBV5-8	.	TRBJ1-1	.	TGTGCCAGCAGCCTGGGACGACGGGGAGCTTTCTTT	CASSLGRRGAFF
TRBV15	.	TRBJ1-5	.	TGTGCCACCAGCAGACCAGGTCATCAGCCCCAGCATTTT	CATSRPGHQPQHF
TRBV10-3	.	TRBJ2-1	TRBD1	TGTGCCATCAGTGCCCAACAGGGGGCGGCTGAGCAGTTCTTC	CAISAQQGAAEQFF